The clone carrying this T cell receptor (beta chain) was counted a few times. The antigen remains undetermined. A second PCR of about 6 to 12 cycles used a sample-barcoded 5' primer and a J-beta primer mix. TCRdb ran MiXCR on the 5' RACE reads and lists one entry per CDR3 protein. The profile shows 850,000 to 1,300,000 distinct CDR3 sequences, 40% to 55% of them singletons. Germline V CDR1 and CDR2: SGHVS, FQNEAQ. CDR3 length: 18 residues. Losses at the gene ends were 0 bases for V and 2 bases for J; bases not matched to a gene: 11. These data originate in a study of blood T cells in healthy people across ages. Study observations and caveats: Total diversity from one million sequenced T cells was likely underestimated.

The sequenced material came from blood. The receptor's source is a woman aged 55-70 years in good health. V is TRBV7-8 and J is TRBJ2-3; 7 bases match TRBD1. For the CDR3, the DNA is TGTGCCAGCAGCTTAGCCCCCGGACAGGTCGGGGACACAGATACGCAGTATTTT. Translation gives CASSLAPGQVGDTDTQYF. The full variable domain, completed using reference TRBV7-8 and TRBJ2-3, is GAGVSQSPRYKVAKRGQDVALRCDPISGHVSLFWYQQALGQGPEFLTYFQNEAQLDKSGLPSDRFFAERPEGSVSTLKIQRTQQEDSAVYLCASSLAPGQVGDTDTQYFGPGTRLTVL.